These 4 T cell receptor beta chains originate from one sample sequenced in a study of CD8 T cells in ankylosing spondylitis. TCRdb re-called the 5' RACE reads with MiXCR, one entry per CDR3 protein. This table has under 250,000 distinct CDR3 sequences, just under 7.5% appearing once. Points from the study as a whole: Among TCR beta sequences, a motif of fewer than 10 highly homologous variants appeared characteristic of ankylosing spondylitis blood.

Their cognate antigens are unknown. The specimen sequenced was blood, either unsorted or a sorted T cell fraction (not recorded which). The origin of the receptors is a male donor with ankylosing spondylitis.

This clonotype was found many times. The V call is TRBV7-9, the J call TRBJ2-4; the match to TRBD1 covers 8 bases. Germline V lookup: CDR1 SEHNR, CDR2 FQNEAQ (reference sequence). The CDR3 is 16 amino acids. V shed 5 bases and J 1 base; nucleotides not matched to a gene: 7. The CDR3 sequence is CASSHSTGVAKNIQYF. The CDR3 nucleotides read TGTGCCAGCAGCCACTCGACAGGGGTGGCCAAAAACATTCAGTACTTC.

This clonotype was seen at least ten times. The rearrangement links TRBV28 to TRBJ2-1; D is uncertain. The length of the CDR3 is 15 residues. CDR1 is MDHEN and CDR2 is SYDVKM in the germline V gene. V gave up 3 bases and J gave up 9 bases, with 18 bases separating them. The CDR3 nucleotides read TGTGCCAGCAGTTTGACCTATTACGAAGGACGTGAGCAGTTCTTC. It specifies CASSLTYYEGREQFF.

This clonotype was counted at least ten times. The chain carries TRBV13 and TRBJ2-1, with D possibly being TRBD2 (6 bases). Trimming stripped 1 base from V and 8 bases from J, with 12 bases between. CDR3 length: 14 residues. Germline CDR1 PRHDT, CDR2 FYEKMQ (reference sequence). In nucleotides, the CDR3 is TGTGCCAGCAGCTTAGTTGCGGGATGGGATGAGCAGTTCTTC. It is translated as CASSLVAGWDEQFF.

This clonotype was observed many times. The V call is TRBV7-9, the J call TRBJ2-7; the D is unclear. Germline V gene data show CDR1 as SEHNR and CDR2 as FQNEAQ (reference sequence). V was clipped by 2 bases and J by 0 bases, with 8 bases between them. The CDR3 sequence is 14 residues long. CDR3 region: CASSLKRSSYEQYF. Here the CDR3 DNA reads TGTGCCAGCAGCTTAAAGCGTAGCTCCTACGAGCAGTACTTC.